These T cell receptor beta chains were read from a single sample in a study of OX40 agonist ivuxolimab in advanced cancers. Repertoires were generated with immunoSEQ multiplex PCR, while TCRdb's copy carries only in-frame clones and drops some. The sample lists fewer than 80,000 clones, 84% occurring once. The sequenced sample was CD4+ or CD8+ T cells sorted from blood, obtained in a trial of the OX40 agonist ivuxolimab. The receptors come from an adult with an advanced solid tumor such as melanoma, head and neck, liver or kidney cancer. Each CDR3 is given with its conserved first and last residue. The order of the fields is D gene, J gene, V gene, clone size, CDR3 protein, CDR3 DNA. A D gene is named only where the DNA matches it firmly. The size field is filled for only some rows; it gives once, few, many or a size class.

TRBD1	TRBJ2-2	TRBV18	-	CATLPGTGGPGELFF	TGTGCCACCCTACCTGGGACAGGGGGACCCGGGGAGCTGTTTTTT
TRBD2	TRBJ2-2	TRBV18	once	CASSPLPGGENTGELFF	TGTGCCAGCTCACCACTGCCGGGGGGAGAGAACACCGGGGAGCTGTTTTTT
TRBD2	TRBJ2-3	TRBV13	-	CASSLRGLAEDTQYF	TGTGCCAGCAGCTTAAGGGGACTAGCTGAAGATACGCAGTATTTT
-	TRBJ2-3	TRBV7-2	-	CASSLATSSTDTQYF	TGTGCCAGCAGCTTGGCGACTTCCAGCACAGATACGCAGTATTTT
TRBD1	TRBJ2-3	TRBV7-2	-	CASSLLQGAVDTQYF	TGTGCCAGCAGCTTACTACAGGGGGCAGTAGATACGCAGTATTTT
-	TRBJ2-3	TRBV10-1	once	CASSVQGVNTQYF	TGCGCCAGCAGTGTCCAGGGCGTAAATACGCAGTATTTT
-	TRBJ1-1	TRBV5-1	-	CASRNMAGMDTEAFF	TGCGCCAGCAGAAATATGGCAGGGATGGACACTGAAGCTTTCTTT
-	TRBJ2-5	TRBV14	few	CASSQDIAGETQYF	TGTGCCAGCAGCCAAGATATCGCGGGGGAGACCCAGTACTTC
-	TRBJ1-1	TRBV11-2	-	CASTYDRRELVNEAFF	TGTGCCAGCACCTACGACCGCCGGGAGCTAGTTAATGAAGCTTTCTTT
-	TRBJ1-5	TRBV19	-	CASSEPHGVQPQHF	TGTGCCAGTAGCGAGCCACATGGGGTTCAGCCCCAGCATTTT
-	TRBJ1-3	TRBV6-5	-	CASSHRDTSGNTIYF	TGTGCCAGCAGTCACCGGGACACCTCTGGAAACACCATATATTTT
-	TRBJ2-7	TRBV20-1	-	CSARDLSEQYF	TGCAGTGCTAGAGATTTGTCCGAGCAGTACTTC
-	TRBJ2-7	TRBV5-1	-	CASSSTTAPVHEQYF	TGCGCCAGCAGCTCGACGACCGCCCCGGTCCACGAGCAGTACTTC
-	TRBJ1-2	TRBV5-1	-	CASSLDSDYGYTF	TGCGCCAGCAGCCTGGACAGCGACTATGGCTACACCTTC
-	TRBJ2-3	TRBV5-1	-	CASSSQGPETDTQYF	TGCGCCAGCAGCTCTCAGGGGCCCGAAACAGATACGCAGTATTTT
-	TRBJ1-3	TRBV4-3	-	CASSQVKSSGNTIYF	TGCGCCAGCAGCCAAGTAAAAAGCTCTGGAAACACCATATATTTT
-	TRBJ1-1	TRBV7-8	-	CASSLDFNTEAFF	TGTGCCAGCAGCTTAGATTTTAACACTGAAGCTTTCTTT
TRBD1	TRBJ1-2	TRBV19	-	CASSTTGGDGYTF	TGTGCCAGTAGCACGACAGGGGGCGATGGCTACACCTTC
-	TRBJ1-2	TRBV7-9	-	CASSSGPNYGYTF	TGTGCCAGCAGCTCGGGGCCCAACTATGGCTACACCTTC
-	TRBJ1-2	TRBV5-4	few	CASSLDYYGYTF	TGTGCCAGCAGCTTGGACTACTATGGCTACACCTTC
-	TRBJ1-1	TRBV6-6	few	CASSYTGTTEAFF	TGTGCCAGCAGTTATACAGGGACCACTGAAGCTTTCTTT
-	TRBJ1-5	TRBV2	-	CASRLSDGSRRHF	TGTGCCAGCAGGTTATCGGACGGATCCCGCCGGCATTTT
-	TRBJ2-7	TRBV6-1	-	CASTADREQYF	TGTGCCAGTACCGCGGATCGGGAGCAGTACTTC
-	TRBJ2-5	TRBV7-2	-	CATGNQETQYF	TGTGCCACCGGAAACCAAGAGACCCAGTACTTC
-	TRBJ2-2	TRBV5-1	-	CASTLPGGASGELFF	TGCGCCAGCACTCTGCCGGGGGGCGCATCCGGGGAGCTGTTTTTT
-	TRBJ2-2	TRBV5-4	-	CASSLAGRAGELFF	TGTGCCAGCAGCTTGGCCGGCAGGGCCGGGGAGCTGTTTTTT
TRBD1	TRBJ1-2	TRBV19	-	CASSPGTGYYGYTF	TGTGCCAGTTCCCCCGGGACAGGATATTATGGCTACACCTTC